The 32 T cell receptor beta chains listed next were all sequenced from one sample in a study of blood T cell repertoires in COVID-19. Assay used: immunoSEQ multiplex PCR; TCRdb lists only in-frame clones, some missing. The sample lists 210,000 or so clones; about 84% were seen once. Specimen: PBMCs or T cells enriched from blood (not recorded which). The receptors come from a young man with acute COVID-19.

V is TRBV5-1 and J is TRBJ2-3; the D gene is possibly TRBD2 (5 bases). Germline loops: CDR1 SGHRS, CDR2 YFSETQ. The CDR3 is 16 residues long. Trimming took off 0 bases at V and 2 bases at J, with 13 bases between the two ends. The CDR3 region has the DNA TGCGCCAGCAGCTTGGTTGAGGCTAGCCCCACAGATACGCAGTATTTT. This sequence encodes CASSLVEASPTDTQYF.

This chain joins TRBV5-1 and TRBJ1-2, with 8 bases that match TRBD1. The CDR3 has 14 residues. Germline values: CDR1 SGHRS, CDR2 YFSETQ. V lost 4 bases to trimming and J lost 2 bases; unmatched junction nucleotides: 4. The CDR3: CASSQNRGNYGYTF. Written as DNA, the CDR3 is TGCGCCAGCAGCCAGAACAGGGGGAACTATGGCTACACCTTC.

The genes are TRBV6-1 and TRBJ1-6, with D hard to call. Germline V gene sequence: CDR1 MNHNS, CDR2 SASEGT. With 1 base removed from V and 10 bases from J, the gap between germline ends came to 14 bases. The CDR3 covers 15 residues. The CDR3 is CASSEVEGGFSPLHF. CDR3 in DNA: TGTGCCAGCAGTGAAGTGGAGGGAGGGTTCTCACCCCTCCACTTT.

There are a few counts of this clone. The chain's CDR3 is CASSPRGTAEAFF. The CDR3 DNA reads as TGTGCCAGTAGTCCTCGGGGGACCGCTGAAGCTTTCTTT. J is TRBJ1-1 and V is TRBV19; maybe TRBD1 (5 bases). The CDR3 loop spans 13 amino acids. Germline-derived CDR1 and CDR2 are LNHDA and SQIVND (reference sequence). V lost 5 bases, J lost 6 bases, and 13 bases lay in between.

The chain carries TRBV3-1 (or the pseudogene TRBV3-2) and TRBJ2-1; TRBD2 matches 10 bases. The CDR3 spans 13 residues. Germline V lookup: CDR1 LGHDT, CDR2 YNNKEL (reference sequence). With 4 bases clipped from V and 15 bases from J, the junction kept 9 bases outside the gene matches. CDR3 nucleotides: TGTGCCAGCAGCCCTTCGCGAGCGGGGGGGCGGTTCTTC. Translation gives CASSPSRAGGRFF.

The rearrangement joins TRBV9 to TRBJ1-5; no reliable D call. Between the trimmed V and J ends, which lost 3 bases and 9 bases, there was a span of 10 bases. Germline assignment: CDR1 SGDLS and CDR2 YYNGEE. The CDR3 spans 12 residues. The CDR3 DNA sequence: TGTGCCAGCAGCGCGGCTTCGGGGCCCCAGCATTTT. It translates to CASSAASGPQHF.

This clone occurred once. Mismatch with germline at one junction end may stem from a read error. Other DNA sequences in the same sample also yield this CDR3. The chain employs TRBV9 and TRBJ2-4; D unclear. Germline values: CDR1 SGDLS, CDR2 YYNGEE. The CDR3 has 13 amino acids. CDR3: CASSVDNKNIQYF. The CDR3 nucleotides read TGTGCCAGCAGCGTAGACAACAAAAACATTCAATACTTC.

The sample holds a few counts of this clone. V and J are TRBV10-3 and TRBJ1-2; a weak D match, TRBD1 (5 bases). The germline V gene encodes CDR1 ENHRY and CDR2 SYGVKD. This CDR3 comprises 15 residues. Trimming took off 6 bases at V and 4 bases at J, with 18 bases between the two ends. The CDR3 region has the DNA TGTGCCATCAGCGGGACGGTTGGAGGGATCTATGGCTACACCTTC. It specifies CAISGTVGGIYGYTF.

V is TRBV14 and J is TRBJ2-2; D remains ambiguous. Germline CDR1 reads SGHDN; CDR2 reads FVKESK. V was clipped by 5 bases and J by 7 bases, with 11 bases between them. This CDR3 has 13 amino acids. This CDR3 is CASSVQLDGELFF. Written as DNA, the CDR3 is TGTGCCAGCAGCGTACAGTTAGACGGGGAGCTGTTTTTT.

This CDR3 is CAWSGGPPWAFF. As DNA, the CDR3 is TGTGCCTGGAGTGGAGGGCCCCCCTGGGCTTTCTTT. The J gene is TRBJ1-1, the V gene TRBV30; D not resolved. Germline CDR1 reads GTSNPN; CDR2 reads SVGIG (reference sequence). Trimming shortened V by 1 base and J by 11 bases, and 14 bases separated the two germline ends. The CDR3 has 12 residues.

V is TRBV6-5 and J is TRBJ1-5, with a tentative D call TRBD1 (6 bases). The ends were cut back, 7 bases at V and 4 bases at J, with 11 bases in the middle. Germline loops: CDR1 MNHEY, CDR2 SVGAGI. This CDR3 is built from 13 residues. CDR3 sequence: CASTGTRNQPQHF. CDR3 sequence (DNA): TGTGCCAGCACCGGGACACGAAATCAGCCCCAGCATTTT.

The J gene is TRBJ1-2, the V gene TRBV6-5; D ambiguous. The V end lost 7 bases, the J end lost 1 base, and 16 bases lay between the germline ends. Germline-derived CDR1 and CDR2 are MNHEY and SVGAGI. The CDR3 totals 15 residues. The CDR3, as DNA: TGTGCCAGCATCAATCAGAGACTAGATAACTATGGCTACACCTTC. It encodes CASINQRLDNYGYTF.

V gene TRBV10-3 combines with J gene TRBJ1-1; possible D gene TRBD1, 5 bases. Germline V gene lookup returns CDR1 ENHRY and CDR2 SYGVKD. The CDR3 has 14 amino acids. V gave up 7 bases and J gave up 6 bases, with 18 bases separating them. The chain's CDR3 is CAITPGHSSAEAFF. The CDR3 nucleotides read TGTGCCATCACCCCAGGACACTCTAGCGCTGAAGCTTTCTTT.

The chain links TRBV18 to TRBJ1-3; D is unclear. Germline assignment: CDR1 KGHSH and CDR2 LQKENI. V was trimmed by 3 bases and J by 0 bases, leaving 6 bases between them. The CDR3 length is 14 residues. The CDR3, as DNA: TGTGCCAGCTCACCCCCGGTCTCTGGAAACACCATATATTTT. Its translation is CASSPPVSGNTIYF.

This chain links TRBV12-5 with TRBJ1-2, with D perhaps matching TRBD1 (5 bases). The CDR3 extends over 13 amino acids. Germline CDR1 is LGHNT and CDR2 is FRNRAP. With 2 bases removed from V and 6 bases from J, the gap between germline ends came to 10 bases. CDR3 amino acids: CASGLLQVDGYTF. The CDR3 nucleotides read TGTGCTAGTGGTTTGTTACAGGTCGATGGCTACACCTTC.

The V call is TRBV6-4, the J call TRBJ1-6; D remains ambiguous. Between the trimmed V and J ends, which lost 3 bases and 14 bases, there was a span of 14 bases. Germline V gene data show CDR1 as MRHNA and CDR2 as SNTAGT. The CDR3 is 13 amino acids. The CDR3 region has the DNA TGTGCCAGCAGTGAGACTCTCCAAGCCACCCTCCACTTT. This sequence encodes CASSETLQATLHF.

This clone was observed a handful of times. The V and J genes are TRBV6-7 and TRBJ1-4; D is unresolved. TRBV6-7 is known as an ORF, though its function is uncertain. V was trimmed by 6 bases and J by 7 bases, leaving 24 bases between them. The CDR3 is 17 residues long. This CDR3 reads CASSLPQPRVGSEKLFF. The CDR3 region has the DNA TGTGCCAGCAGCCTACCCCAACCTCGGGTCGGTAGTGAAAAACTGTTTTTT.

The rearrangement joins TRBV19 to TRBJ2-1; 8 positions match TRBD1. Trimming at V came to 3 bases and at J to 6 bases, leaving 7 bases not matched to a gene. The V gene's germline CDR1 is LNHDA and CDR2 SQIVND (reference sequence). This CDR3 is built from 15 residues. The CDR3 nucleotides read TGTGCCAGTAGTATGCTACAGGGGGTGGTCAATGAGCAGTTCTTC. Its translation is CASSMLQGVVNEQFF.

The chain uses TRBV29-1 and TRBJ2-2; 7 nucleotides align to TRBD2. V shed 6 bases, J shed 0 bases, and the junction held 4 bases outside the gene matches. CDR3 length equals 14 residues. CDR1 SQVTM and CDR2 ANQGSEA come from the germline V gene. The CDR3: CSVTLAANTGELFF. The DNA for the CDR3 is TGCAGCGTCACCCTAGCGGCGAACACCGGGGAGCTGTTTTTT.

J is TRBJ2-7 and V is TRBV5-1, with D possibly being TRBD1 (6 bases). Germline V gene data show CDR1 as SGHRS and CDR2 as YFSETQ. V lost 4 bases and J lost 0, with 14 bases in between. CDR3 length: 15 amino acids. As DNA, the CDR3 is TGCGCCAGCAGCCGCCTATTGGACAGCTCCTACGAGCAGTACTTC. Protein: CASSRLLDSSYEQYF.

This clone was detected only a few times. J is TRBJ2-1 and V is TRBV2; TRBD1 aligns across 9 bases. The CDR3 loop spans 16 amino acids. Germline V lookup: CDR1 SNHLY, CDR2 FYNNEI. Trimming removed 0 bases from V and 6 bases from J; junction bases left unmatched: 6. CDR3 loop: CASSEAGTGFANEQFF. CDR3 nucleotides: TGTGCCAGCAGTGAAGCGGGGACAGGGTTCGCCAATGAGCAGTTCTTC. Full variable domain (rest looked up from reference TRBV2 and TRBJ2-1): EPEVTQTPSHQVTQMGQEVILRCVPISNHLYFYWYRQILGQKVEFLVSFYNNEISEKSEIFDDQFSVERPDGSNFTLKIRSTKLEDSAMYFCASSEAGTGFANEQFFGPGTRLTVL.

In nucleotides, the CDR3 is TGTGCCAGCAGTCTGGGACAGGGAAGGCATTTT. Translation gives CASSLGQGRHF. The J gene is TRBJ1-5, the V gene TRBV2, with 9 bases aligning to TRBD1. The CDR3 is 11 residues long. V dropped 5 bases and J dropped 15; count of bases not matched to a gene: 5. The germline V gene encodes CDR1 SNHLY and CDR2 FYNNEI. The whole variable domain, filled in from reference TRBV2 and TRBJ1-5, reads EPEVTQTPSHQVTQMGQEVILRCVPISNHLYFYWYRQILGQKVEFLVSFYNNEISEKSEIFDDQFSVERPDGSNFTLKIRSTKLEDSAMYFCASSLGQGRHFGDGTRLSIL.

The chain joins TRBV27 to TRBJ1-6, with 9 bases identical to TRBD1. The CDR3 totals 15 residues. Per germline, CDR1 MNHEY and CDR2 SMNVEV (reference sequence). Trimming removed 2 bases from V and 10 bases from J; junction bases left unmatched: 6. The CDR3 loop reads CASSLGGTGTSPLHF. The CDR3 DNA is TGTGCCAGCAGTTTAGGAGGGACAGGGACCTCACCCCTCCACTTT.

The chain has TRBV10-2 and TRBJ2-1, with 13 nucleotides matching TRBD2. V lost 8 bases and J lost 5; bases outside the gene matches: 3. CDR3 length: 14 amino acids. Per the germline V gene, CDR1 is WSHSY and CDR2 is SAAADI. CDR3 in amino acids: CASLTSGGDNEQFF. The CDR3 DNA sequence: TGCGCCAGCCTTACTAGCGGGGGGGACAATGAGCAGTTCTTC.

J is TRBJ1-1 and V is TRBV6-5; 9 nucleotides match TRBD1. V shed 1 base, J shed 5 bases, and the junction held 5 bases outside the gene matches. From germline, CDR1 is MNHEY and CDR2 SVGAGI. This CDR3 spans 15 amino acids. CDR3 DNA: TGTGCCAGCAGTTACTTGGCGACAGGGGGGACTGAAGCTTTCTTT. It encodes CASSYLATGGTEAFF.

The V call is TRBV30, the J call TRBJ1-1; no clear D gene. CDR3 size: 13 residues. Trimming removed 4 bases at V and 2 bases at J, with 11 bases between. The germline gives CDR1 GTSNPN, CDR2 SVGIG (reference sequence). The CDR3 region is CAWTKQQNTEAFF. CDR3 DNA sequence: TGTGCCTGGACGAAACAGCAAAACACTGAAGCTTTCTTT.

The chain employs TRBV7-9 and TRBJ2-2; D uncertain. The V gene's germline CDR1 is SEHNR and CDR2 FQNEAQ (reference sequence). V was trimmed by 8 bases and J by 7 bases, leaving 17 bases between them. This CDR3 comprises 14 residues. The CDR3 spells CASRSPGQIGELFF. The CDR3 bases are TGTGCCAGCCGCTCACCTGGGCAGATCGGGGAGCTGTTTTTT.

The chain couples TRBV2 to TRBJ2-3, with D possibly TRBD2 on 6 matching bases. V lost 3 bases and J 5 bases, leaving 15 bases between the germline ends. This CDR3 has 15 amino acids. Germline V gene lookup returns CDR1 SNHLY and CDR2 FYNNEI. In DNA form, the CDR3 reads TGTGCCAGCAGTGATCCGGCGGGGATAGTAGATACGCAGTATTTT. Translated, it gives CASSDPAGIVDTQYF.

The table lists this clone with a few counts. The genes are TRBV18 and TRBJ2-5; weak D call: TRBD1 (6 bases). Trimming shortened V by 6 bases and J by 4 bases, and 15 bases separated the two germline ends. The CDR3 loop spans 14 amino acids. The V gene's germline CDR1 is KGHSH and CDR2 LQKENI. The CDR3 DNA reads TGTGCCAGCTCTCCCCTAGACAGGACAGAGACCCAGTACTTC. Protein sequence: CASSPLDRTETQYF. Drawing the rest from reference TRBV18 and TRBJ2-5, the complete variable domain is NAGVMQNPRHLVRRRGQEARLRCSPMKGHSHVYWYRQLPEEGLKFMVYLQKENIIDESGMPKERFSAEFPKEGPSILRIQQVVRGDSAAYFCASSPLDRTETQYFGPGTRLLVL.

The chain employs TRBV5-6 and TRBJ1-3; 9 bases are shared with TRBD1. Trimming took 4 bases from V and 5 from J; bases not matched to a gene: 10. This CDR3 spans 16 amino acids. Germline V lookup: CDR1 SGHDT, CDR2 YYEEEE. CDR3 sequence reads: CASSEQGADKRNTIYF. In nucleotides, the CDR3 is TGTGCCAGCAGCGAACAGGGGGCTGACAAAAGAAACACCATATATTTT.

The DNA of the CDR3 is TGTGCCAGCAGTTCCACAGGGGTCGTAATTCAAGAGACCCAGTACTTC. Residues: CASSSTGVVIQETQYF. The chain is built from TRBV27 and TRBJ2-5; 7 nucleotides agree with TRBD1. The V and J ends lost 4 bases and 2 bases, in that order; junction bases with no gene match: 10. The CDR3 contains 16 residues. Germline V gives CDR1 MNHEY, CDR2 SMNVEV (reference sequence).

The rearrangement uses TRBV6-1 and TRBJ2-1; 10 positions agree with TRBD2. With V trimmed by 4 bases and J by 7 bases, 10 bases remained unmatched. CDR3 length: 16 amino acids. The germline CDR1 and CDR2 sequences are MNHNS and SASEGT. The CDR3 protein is CASSVIAGGTRNEQFF. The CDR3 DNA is TGTGCCAGCAGTGTCATAGCGGGGGGTACAAGGAATGAGCAGTTCTTC.